This entry lists 18 T cell receptor beta chains sequenced from one sample in a study of blood T cell repertoires in COVID-19. The repertoire was sequenced with immunoSEQ multiplex PCR; TCRdb's copy has only in-frame clones and lacks some. The sample carries roughly 100,000 clones, approximately 92% recorded once. The sample was peripheral blood. The receptors originated from a woman between 50 and 59 years old with COVID-19, enrolled during active disease.

The V call is TRBV19, the J call TRBJ2-7; D may be TRBD1 (5 bases). This CDR3 is 15 amino acids long. Trimming removed 5 bases at V and 1 base at J, with 15 bases between. Germline V CDR1 and CDR2: LNHDA, SQIVND (reference sequence). The chain's CDR3 is CASSPGQGFSYEQYV. The CDR3 DNA is TGTGCCAGTAGTCCCGGACAAGGCTTTTCCTACGAGCAGTACGTC.

This clone came up a few times. The chain recombines TRBV28 with TRBJ1-3, with 9 bases matching TRBD1. The ends lost 6 bases at V and 3 bases at J; junction bases unmatched: 6. In germline, CDR1 is MDHEN, CDR2 SYDVKM. The length of the CDR3 is 15 residues. CDR3 amino acids: CASRTGGAIGNTIYF. CDR3 nucleotide sequence: TGTGCCAGCAGAACAGGGGGCGCGATTGGAAACACCATATATTTT.

CDR3 region: CASSESDRGRDTQYF. The CDR3 nucleotides read TGCGCCAGCAGTGAGTCGGACAGGGGGCGAGATACGCAGTATTTT. This sequence joins TRBV10-2 and TRBJ2-3, with TRBD1 matching over 11 bases. The V and J ends lost 0 bases and 5 bases, in that order; junction bases with no gene match: 1. The CDR3 totals 15 residues. The germline gives CDR1 WSHSY, CDR2 SAAADI.

The genes are TRBV2 and TRBJ2-3, with D tentatively TRBD1 (6 bases). The CDR3 loop spans 14 amino acids. Germline lookup yields CDR1 SNHLY and CDR2 FYNNEI. V dropped 1 base and J dropped 5 bases, with 10 bases sitting between them. This CDR3 reads CASSEGGQGDTQYF. The CDR3 nucleotides read TGTGCCAGCAGTGAAGGGGGGCAGGGAGATACGCAGTATTTT.

V is TRBV9 and J is TRBJ2-3, with 8 nucleotides matching TRBD2. The CDR3 extends over 18 amino acids. V shed 0 bases and J 1 base; nucleotides not matched to a gene: 10. Germline V gene lookup returns CDR1 SGDLS and CDR2 YYNGEE. DNA for the CDR3: TGTGCCAGCAGCGTAGACCCCGGGTCGGGGGGGGGCACAGATACGCAGTATTTT. It codes for CASSVDPGSGGGTDTQYF.

The gene calls are TRBV5-1 and TRBJ2-2; the D gene is possibly TRBD2 (6 bases). Germline CDR1 is SGHRS and CDR2 is YFSETQ. The V end lost 5 bases, the J end lost 0 bases, and 8 bases lay between the germline ends. The CDR3 consists of 14 residues. In nucleotides, the CDR3 is TGCGCCAGCAGGGAGGGACCGAACACCGGGGAGCTGTTTTTT. Residues: CASREGPNTGELFF.

This chain joins TRBV12-5 and TRBJ2-3, with a possible D match to TRBD1 (8 bases). V was cut by 1 base and J by 4 bases, with 15 bases left in between. Looked up from germline, CDR1 is LGHNT and CDR2 is FRNRAP. This CDR3 spans 16 amino acids. The CDR3 here is CASGLARQGRADTQYF. The CDR3 coding sequence is TGTGCTAGTGGTTTGGCACGACAGGGGAGGGCAGATACGCAGTATTTT.

This chain connects TRBV19 to TRBJ1-1; D ambiguous. The CDR3 is 12 residues long. Trimming cost V 6 bases and J 5 bases, with 10 bases left between them. In germline, CDR1 is LNHDA, CDR2 SQIVND (reference sequence). The CDR3 loop is CASRTGGTEAFF. Written as DNA, the CDR3 is TGTGCCAGTAGGACGGGAGGGACTGAAGCTTTCTTT.

This chain uses TRBV7-3 with TRBJ2-1; 11 nucleotides match TRBD2. Germline CDR1 reads SGHTA; CDR2 reads FQGTGA. CDR3 size: 15 residues. The V and J ends lost 5 bases and 6 bases, in that order; junction bases with no gene match: 6. In DNA, the CDR3 is TGTGCCAGCAGCCCCTCTAGCGGGGGGAGCAATGAGCAGTTCTTC. It specifies CASSPSSGGSNEQFF.

The V call is TRBV7-2, the J call TRBJ1-1, with D possibly matching TRBD1 (6 bases). Germline assignment: CDR1 SGHTA and CDR2 FQGNSA. The CDR3 covers 14 residues. The V gene lost 4 bases and the J gene lost 1 base, with 10 bases spanning the gap. In DNA form, the CDR3 reads TGTGCCAGCAGCTGGGCGACAGGGAACACTGAAGCTTTCTTT. Its translation is CASSWATGNTEAFF.

The chain couples TRBV9 to TRBJ1-1, with D hard to call. V lost 0 bases to trimming and J lost 2 bases, with 11 bases between them. This CDR3 is built from 15 residues. Germline V gene data show CDR1 as SGDLS and CDR2 as YYNGEE. This chain's CDR3 is CASSVDGGFNTEAFF. The DNA of the CDR3 is TGTGCCAGCAGCGTAGACGGAGGCTTTAACACTGAAGCTTTCTTT.

This chain joins TRBV3-1 (or the pseudogene TRBV3-2) and TRBJ1-4, with D possibly TRBD1 on 5 matching bases. With 2 bases removed from V and 4 bases from J, the gap between germline ends came to 8 bases. The CDR3 is 14 residues long. CDR1 LGHDT and CDR2 YNNKEL come from the germline V gene (reference sequence). Here the CDR3 DNA reads TGTGCCAGCAGCCAACGCGGGGGTAATGAAAAACTGTTTTTT. Translating it yields CASSQRGGNEKLFF.

This sequence joins TRBV28 and TRBJ1-2; possible D gene TRBD1, 5 bases. Germline V gene data show CDR1 as MDHEN and CDR2 as SYDVKM. The CDR3 extends over 13 amino acids. Trimming removed 7 bases at V and 3 bases at J, with 12 bases between. DNA of the CDR3: TGTGCCAGCACCCAGTGGGGGGACTATGGCTACACCTTC. Translated, it gives CASTQWGDYGYTF.

The rearrangement joins TRBV5-6 to TRBJ2-3; D is undetermined. The V end lost 0 bases, the J end lost 1 base, and 6 bases lay between the germline ends. The germline V gene encodes CDR1 SGHDT and CDR2 YYEEEE. CDR3 length: 14 residues. This CDR3 reads CASSLGLGTDTQYF. CDR3 nucleotides: TGTGCCAGCAGCTTGGGGCTTGGCACAGATACGCAGTATTTT. The complete variable domain, with remaining parts taken from reference TRBV5-6 and TRBJ2-3, reads DAGVTQSPTHLIKTRGQQVTLRCSPKSGHDTVSWYQQALGQGPQFIFQYYEEEERQRGNFPDRFSGHQFPNYSSELNVNALLLGDSALYLCASSLGLGTDTQYFGPGTRLTVL.

The chain carries TRBV3-1 (or the pseudogene TRBV3-2) and TRBJ1-6; D is unclear. The CDR3 sequence is 16 residues long. The V gene lost 4 bases and the J gene lost 3 bases, with 13 bases spanning the gap. The germline gives CDR1 LGHDT, CDR2 YNNKEL (reference sequence). The CDR3 loop reads CASSRRGGYYNSPLHF. The CDR3 bases are TGTGCCAGCAGCCGAAGAGGAGGCTACTATAATTCACCCCTCCACTTT.

The chain combines TRBV30 with TRBJ2-2; a possible D gene is TRBD2 (6 bases). V lost 0 bases and J lost 5, with 13 bases in between. CDR3 length: 15 residues. Germline V gene data show CDR1 as GTSNPN and CDR2 as SVGIG (reference sequence). Written as DNA, the CDR3 is TGTGCCTGGAGTGTATCTGGGGGGAGGACCGGGGAGCTGTTTTTT. This gives the protein CAWSVSGGRTGELFF.

V is TRBV27 and J is TRBJ2-1, with TRBD1 identical over 8 bases. Unmatched junction bases numbered 11, after V lost 6 bases and J lost 10 bases. CDR3 length: 14 amino acids. Germline V gene sequence: CDR1 MNHEY, CDR2 SMNVEV (reference sequence). The DNA for the CDR3 is TGTGCCAGCAGCTCGGAGAGGACAGGGTACGAGCAGTTCTTC. It encodes CASSSERTGYEQFF.

CDR3 DNA sequence: TGTGCCAGTAGCCCCCGGGGGGCAGGGGCCGCCCTCCCTAACTATGGCTACACCTTC. Translating gives CASSPRGAGAALPNYGYTF. V is TRBV19 and J is TRBJ1-2, with D tentatively TRBD1 (6 bases). Trimming shortened V by 6 bases and J by 0 bases, and 26 bases separated the two germline ends. The germline CDR1 and CDR2 sequences are LNHDA and SQIVND (reference sequence). The CDR3 extends over 19 amino acids.